Shown below are 2 T cell receptor beta chains from a single sample sequenced in a study of OX40 agonist ivuxolimab in advanced cancers. The protocol was immunoSEQ multiplex PCR, while the TCRdb copy is restricted to in-frame clones and leaves out a portion. The sample lists about 93,000 clones, approximately 94% seen once, with roughly 2.6% in the top ten. Sample: CD4+ or CD8+ T cells sorted from blood, taken in a trial of the OX40 agonist ivuxolimab. The receptors come from an adult with an advanced solid tumor such as melanoma, head and neck, liver or kidney cancer.

Of note for this clone: One end of the junction does not line up with germline, which may come from a read error. The gene calls are TRBV7-2 and TRBJ2-5; 7 bases align to TRBD2. CDR1 and CDR2 (germline): SGHTA, FQGNSA. The CDR3 extends over 14 amino acids. In DNA form, the CDR3 reads TGTGCCAGCAGCGTAGCGGGCGCTAAAGAGACCCAGTACTTC. It specifies CASSVAGAKETQYF.

This clone occurred once. The chain links TRBV7-3 to TRBJ2-3; 10 bases agree with TRBD2. This CDR3 contains 14 residues. Per germline, CDR1 SGHTA and CDR2 FQGTGA. J lost 3 bases, V lost 5 bases, and 2 bases had no gene match. The CDR3 DNA reads as TGTGCCAGCAGCGTTAGCGGGGGGACAGATACGCAGTATTTT. Protein sequence: CASSVSGGTDTQYF.